Presented here are 22 T cell receptor beta chains from one specimen sequenced in a study of regulatory T cells in long-lasting Graves disease. The time point denotes: persistent/refractory GD, antithyroid drugs over 5 years with positive TRAb. Extracted RNA from PBMCs served as the source of the TCR library. Arm-PCR of CDR3 regions and iRepertoire HTBI primers were the basis on which TCR beta libraries were built. MiXCR was run by TCRdb on the multiplex PCR reads, yielding one entry per CDR3 protein. Here the sample spans approximately 440,000 distinct CDR3 sequences, around 24% being singletons. The sample was peripheral blood mononuclear cells (PBMCs), taken when the disease was refractory, from a patient treated with antithyroid drugs. All receptors derive from a female donor with Graves disease.

This chain uses TRBV5-1 with TRBJ2-7; TRBD2 agrees at 10 bases. The CDR3 contains 16 residues. From germline, CDR1 is SGHRS and CDR2 YFSETQ. Losses at the gene ends were 0 bases for V and 2 bases for J; bases not matched to a gene: 5. The CDR3 DNA follows: TGCGCCAGCAGCTTGGGGGCTAGCGGGAGCGCCTACGAGCAGTACTTC. Its translation: CASSLGASGSAYEQYF.

This clonotype was detected only a few times. The chain uses TRBV12-3 or TRBV12-4 and TRBJ2-2, with 9 bases fitting TRBD2. The CDR3 sequence is 18 residues long. The junction had 13 bases not matched to a gene; V was cut back by 4 bases and J by 4 bases. CDR3 in amino acids: CASSWQMAGGPTTGELFF. CDR3 nucleotides: TGTGCCAGCAGTTGGCAGATGGCGGGAGGGCCGACCACCGGGGAGCTGTTTTTT.

V gene TRBV7-8 combines with J gene TRBJ1-2; 8 nucleotides line up with TRBD1. The V gene end was trimmed by 0 bases and the J gene end by 6 bases; junction bases not matched to a gene: 9. The CDR3 length is 16 residues. The germline V gene has CDR1 SGHVS and CDR2 FQNEAQ. The CDR3 nucleotides read TGTGCCAGCAGCTTAGCGCTCACAGGGGGTTTGCATGGCTACACCTTC. It yields the protein CASSLALTGGLHGYTF. Based on the CDR3 plus reference TRBV7-8 and TRBJ1-2, the full variable domain is GAGVSQSPRYKVAKRGQDVALRCDPISGHVSLFWYQQALGQGPEFLTYFQNEAQLDKSGLPSDRFFAERPEGSVSTLKIQRTQQEDSAVYLCASSLALTGGLHGYTFGSGTRLTVV.

This chain uses TRBV10-3 with TRBJ2-7, with a tentative D call TRBD1 (6 bases). This CDR3 comprises 11 residues. V shed 4 bases and J shed 7 bases, with 8 bases lying between them. The germline gives CDR1 ENHRY, CDR2 SYGVKD. The CDR3 sequence: CAISVQGEQYF. DNA of the CDR3: TGTGCCATCAGTGTACAGGGAGAGCAGTACTTC.

V and J are TRBV18 and TRBJ2-1, with a possible D match to TRBD1 (5 bases). Germline V gene lookup returns CDR1 KGHSH and CDR2 LQKENI. The CDR3 runs 14 residues. Trimming cost V 3 bases and J 6 bases, with 12 bases left between them. The DNA of the CDR3 is TGTGCCAGCTCACCGATGTCAGGGTTCAATGAGCAGTTCTTC. It codes for CASSPMSGFNEQFF.

The rearrangement links TRBV19 to TRBJ1-1, with D possibly being TRBD1 (5 bases). Trimming took 2 bases from V and 4 from J, leaving 8 bases between them. The V gene's germline CDR1 is LNHDA and CDR2 SQIVND (reference sequence). The CDR3 contains 13 residues. CDR3: CASSIRGGTEAFF. The CDR3 DNA is TGTGCCAGTAGTATAAGGGGAGGCACTGAAGCTTTCTTT.

As to this clonotype: This CDR3 fails to terminate in the conserved phenylalanine or tryptophan, so it likely reflects a read error. CDR3 sequence reads: CASSPQRQPQHL. CDR3 DNA: TGTGCCAGCAGCCCACAACGCCAGCCCCAGCATCTT. This chain uses TRBV7-2 with TRBJ1-5; D is unclear. The germline CDR1 and CDR2 sequences are SGHTA and FQGNSA. The CDR3 has 12 residues. The V end lost 5 bases, the J end lost 7 bases, and 9 bases lay between the germline ends.

The gene calls are TRBV19 and TRBJ1-3, with D perhaps TRBD1 (6 bases). V lost 5 bases to trimming and J lost 2 bases, with 13 bases between them. This CDR3 region has 15 residues. The germline V gene has CDR1 LNHDA and CDR2 SQIVND (reference sequence). This chain's CDR3 is CASSPKGGTGNTIYF. CDR3 bases: TGTGCCAGTAGTCCTAAAGGGGGAACTGGAAACACCATATATTTT.

This clonotype has just a few counts. The chain is built from TRBV20-1 and TRBJ1-5, with 10 positions matching TRBD1. Trimming cost V 6 bases and J 0 bases; bases outside gene matches: 8. Germline V gene data show CDR1 as DFQATT and CDR2 as SNEGSKA (reference sequence). The CDR3 loop spans 16 amino acids. The CDR3 DNA is TGCAGTGCGGGTGGGACAGGGGAGTATAGCAATCAGCCCCAGCATTTT. It encodes CSAGGTGEYSNQPQHF.

The chain employs TRBV12-3 or TRBV12-4 and TRBJ1-2, with TRBD1 identical over 8 bases. CDR3 length: 17 residues. The V segment lost 6 bases and the J segment 6 bases; nucleotides outside the gene matches: 18. The CDR3 sequence: CASSPYPAGTGRNGYTF. CDR3 in DNA: TGTGCCAGCAGCCCGTACCCCGCCGGGACAGGACGCAATGGCTACACCTTC.

The chain joins TRBV7-2 to TRBJ2-7, with a weak D call TRBD1 (6 bases). This CDR3 is built from 13 residues. V was clipped by 4 bases and J by 4 bases, with 11 bases between them. The germline gives CDR1 SGHTA, CDR2 FQGNSA. The DNA for the CDR3 is TGTGCCAGCAGCTCGATTGACAGGTACGAGCAGTACTTC. It yields the protein CASSSIDRYEQYF.

The gene calls are TRBV3-1 and TRBJ1-1, with D maybe TRBD1 (5 bases). Per germline, CDR1 LGHDT and CDR2 YNNKEL (reference sequence). The germline V and J ends were trimmed by 0 bases and 6 bases, with 11 bases remaining between them. This CDR3 contains 14 residues. The CDR3 DNA follows: TGTGCCAGCAGCCAAGATCGGGCGACAGCTGAAGCTTTCTTT. It specifies CASSQDRATAEAFF. Full variable domain (outside the CDR3, taken from reference TRBV3-1 and TRBJ1-1): DTAVSQTPKYLVTQMGNDKSIKCEQNLGHDTMYWYKQDSKKFLKIMFSYNNKELIINETVPNRFSPKSPDKAHLNLHINSLELGDSAVYFCASSQDRATAEAFFGQGTRLTVV.

This clonotype was seen more than once but under ten times. This could be a read error, since a much larger clone is one nucleotide away. This CDR3 fails to terminate in the conserved phenylalanine or tryptophan, so it likely reflects a read error. V and J are TRBV6-4 and TRBJ2-5; D perhaps matches TRBD2 (6 bases). The CDR3 length is 17 residues. The V and J ends lost 3 bases and 5 bases respectively, with 22 bases between them. CDR1 MRHNA and CDR2 SNTAGT come from the germline V gene. The CDR3: CASSDGGIRQWRETQYS. The CDR3 nucleotides are TGTGCCAGCAGTGATGGGGGGATTCGACAGTGGCGGGAGACCCAGTACTCC.

This clonotype was detected ten times or more. This chain links TRBV12-3 or TRBV12-4 with TRBJ1-5, with D tentatively TRBD1 (5 bases). The CDR3 totals 14 residues. V was clipped by 3 bases and J by 6 bases, with 12 bases between them. CDR3 DNA: TGTGCCAGCAGTTTTCCGGGGGAACGTCAGCCCCAGCATTTT. This codes for CASSFPGERQPQHF.

The chain links TRBV6-2 or TRBV6-3 to TRBJ2-7; D possibly corresponds to TRBD1 (5 bases). Germline CDR1 MNHEY, CDR2 SVGEGT. V was cut by 7 bases and J by 2 bases, with 12 bases left in between. The CDR3 is made up of 13 amino acids. For the CDR3, the DNA is TGTGCCAGCACGCCGGACACCACCTACGAGCAGTACTTC. Translating gives CASTPDTTYEQYF.

V and J are TRBV19 and TRBJ2-2, with TRBD1 matching over 10 bases. The CDR3 sequence is 16 residues long. Germline values: CDR1 LNHDA, CDR2 SQIVND (reference sequence). Trimming took 5 bases from V and 7 from J; bases not matched to a gene: 10. CDR3 in DNA: TGTGCCAGTAGTCACCGGGACAGGGGCAGAATCGGGGAGCTGTTTTTT. Amino acid sequence: CASSHRDRGRIGELFF. Filled out from reference TRBV19 and TRBJ2-2, the complete variable domain reads DGGITQSPKYLFRKEGQNVTLSCEQNLNHDAMYWYRQDPGQGLRLIYYSQIVNDFQKGDIAEGYSVSREKKESFPLTVTSAQKNPTAFYLCASSHRDRGRIGELFFGEGSRLTVL.

This clonotype showed up many times. This CDR3 is CASSPFGENGYTF. In DNA, the CDR3 is TGTGCCAGTAGCCCCTTTGGGGAGAATGGCTACACCTTC. The V gene is TRBV19, the J gene TRBJ1-2; D ambiguous. The CDR3 has 13 amino acids. The V gene lost 6 bases and the J gene lost 6 bases, with 14 bases spanning the gap. Germline loops: CDR1 LNHDA, CDR2 SQIVND (reference sequence). Full variable domain (outside the CDR3, taken from reference TRBV19 and TRBJ1-2): DGGITQSPKYLFRKEGQNVTLSCEQNLNHDAMYWYRQDPGQGLRLIYYSQIVNDFQKGDIAEGYSVSREKKESFPLTVTSAQKNPTAFYLCASSPFGENGYTFGSGTRLTVV.

This rearrangement joins TRBV11-2 to TRBJ2-6; 7 positions agree with TRBD2. Trimming at V came to 6 bases and at J to 0 bases, leaving 5 bases not matched to a gene. Germline CDR1 is SGHAT and CDR2 is FQNNGV. The CDR3 consists of 16 residues. The CDR3: CASRNPGGSGANVLTF. The CDR3 DNA sequence: TGTGCCAGCAGGAATCCGGGGGGCTCTGGGGCCAACGTCCTGACTTTC.

As for this clonotype: This may arise from a read error, as a much more abundant clone is one base away. The chain has TRBV7-2 and TRBJ2-7, with D perhaps assigned TRBD1 or TRBD2 (5 bases each). Germline V gene lookup returns CDR1 SGHTA and CDR2 FQGNSA. The CDR3 has 14 residues. V dropped 5 bases and J dropped 2 bases, with 13 bases sitting between them. CDR3 region: CASSQQEATYEQYF. As DNA, the CDR3 is TGTGCCAGCAGCCAACAGGAGGCCACCTACGAGCAGTACTTC.

The chain links TRBV10-3 to TRBJ2-7; no definite D call. The CDR3 contains 13 residues. Germline CDR1 and CDR2: ENHRY and SYGVKD. V was cut by 6 bases and J by 5 bases, with 14 bases left in between. DNA for the CDR3: TGTGCCATCAGCGAGAATTACAGCAACGAGCAGTACTTC. Translated: CAISENYSNEQYF.

Many counts were recorded for this clonotype. The chain couples TRBV7-8 to TRBJ1-6, with a possible D match to TRBD1 (6 bases). The V end was cut by 5 bases, the J end by 6 bases, with 17 bases between. The CDR3 totals 16 residues. Germline assignment: CDR1 SGHVS and CDR2 FQNEAQ. The CDR3 region has the DNA TGTGCCAGCAGCCAGGAGACAGGCTTCGTTAATTCACCCCTCCACTTT. Translation gives CASSQETGFVNSPLHF.

J is TRBJ1-6 and V is TRBV5-1; no reliable D call. Trimming pared 4 bases from V and 4 bases from J, leaving 12 bases between. The CDR3 consists of 15 residues. The germline V gene encodes CDR1 SGHRS and CDR2 YFSETQ. The CDR3: CASSADAAYNSPLHF. CDR3 in DNA: TGCGCCAGCAGCGCTGACGCAGCATATAATTCACCCCTCCACTTT.